Sequencing of this T cell receptor (beta chain) was carried out in a study of cytomegalovirus exposure and HLA in healthy donors. It was with 60 Vbeta and 13 Jbeta primers that the PCR ran. Profiled with immunoSEQ multiplex PCR; TCRdb holds only in-frame clones, not every one. In the table there are fewer than 95,000 clones, about two thirds of which are singletons. The table lists this clone with a few counts. Antigen: not known. This CDR3 spans 10 amino acids. The V and J ends lost 6 bases and 5 bases respectively, with 6 bases between them. Germline lookup yields CDR1 SGHTS and CDR2 YDEGEE. Broader study findings: Later analysis identified several of the most significant clusters that appeared linked to common viral pathogens.

Specimen: PBMCs. This receptor was taken from a woman aged 45-65 years in good health and CMV-seropositive. The V and J genes are TRBV5-8 and TRBJ2-7; D remains ambiguous. CDR3 sequence reads: CASTFNEQYF. Here the CDR3 DNA reads TGTGCCAGCACCTTTAACGAGCAGTACTTC. Full variable domain (outside the CDR3, taken from reference TRBV5-8 and TRBJ2-7): EAGVTQSPTHLIKTRGQQATLRCSPISGHTSVYWYQQALGLGLQFLLWYDEGEERNRGNFPPRFSGRQFPNYSSELNVNALELEDSALYLCASTFNEQYFGPGTRLTVT.